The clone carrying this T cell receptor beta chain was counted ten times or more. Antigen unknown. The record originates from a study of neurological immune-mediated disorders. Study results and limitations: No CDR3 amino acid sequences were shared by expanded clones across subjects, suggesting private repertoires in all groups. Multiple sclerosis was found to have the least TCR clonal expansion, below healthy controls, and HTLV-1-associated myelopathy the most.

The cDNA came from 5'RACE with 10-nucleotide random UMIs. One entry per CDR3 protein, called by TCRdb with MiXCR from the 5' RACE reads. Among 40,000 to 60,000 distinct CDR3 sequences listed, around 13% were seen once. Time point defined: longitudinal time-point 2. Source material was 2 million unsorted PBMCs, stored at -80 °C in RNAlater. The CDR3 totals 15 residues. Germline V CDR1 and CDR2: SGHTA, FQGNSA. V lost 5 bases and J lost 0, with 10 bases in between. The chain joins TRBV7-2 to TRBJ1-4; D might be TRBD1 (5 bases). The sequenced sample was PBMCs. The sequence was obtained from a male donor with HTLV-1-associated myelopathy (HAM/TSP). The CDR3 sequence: CASSRQTATNEKLFF. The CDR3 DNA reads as TGTGCCAGCAGCCGCCAGACAGCAACTAATGAAAAACTGTTTTTT.